This TCR beta chain was captured in a study of blood T cells in healthy people across ages. Study overall: In model experiments, template switching was able to capture about one barcoded beta molecule for every two T cells that were present. Findings and caveats of the study: It was held that the diversity estimates obtained from one million T cells were underestimates. Observed TCR beta diversity per million T cells went down as age went up. This fall followed a roughly linear course with age.

Alongside a J-beta primer mix, a sample-barcoded 5' primer served in a second PCR lasting about 6 to 11 cycles. The yield of each sample was at least 2.5 million CDR3-containing paired-end reads. In TCRdb, the 5' RACE reads were re-called with MiXCR into one record per CDR3 protein. The sample contains about 1 million distinct CDR3 sequences, more than 35% of which appear only once. Comment on this clonotype: Its cognate antigen is unknown.

The TCR comes from a woman in her sixties in good health. Sample: blood.

CDR3 region: CASSEAFNTGAGTYEQYF. DNA of the CDR3: TGTGCCAGCAGTGAAGCCTTCAATACGGGGGCAGGAACTTACGAGCAGTACTTC. The chain is built from TRBV2 and TRBJ2-7; D tentatively reads TRBD1 or TRBD2 (6 bases each). The germline V gene has CDR1 SNHLY and CDR2 FYNNEI. The CDR3 spans 18 residues. V lost 0 bases, J lost 4 bases, and 22 bases lay in between.